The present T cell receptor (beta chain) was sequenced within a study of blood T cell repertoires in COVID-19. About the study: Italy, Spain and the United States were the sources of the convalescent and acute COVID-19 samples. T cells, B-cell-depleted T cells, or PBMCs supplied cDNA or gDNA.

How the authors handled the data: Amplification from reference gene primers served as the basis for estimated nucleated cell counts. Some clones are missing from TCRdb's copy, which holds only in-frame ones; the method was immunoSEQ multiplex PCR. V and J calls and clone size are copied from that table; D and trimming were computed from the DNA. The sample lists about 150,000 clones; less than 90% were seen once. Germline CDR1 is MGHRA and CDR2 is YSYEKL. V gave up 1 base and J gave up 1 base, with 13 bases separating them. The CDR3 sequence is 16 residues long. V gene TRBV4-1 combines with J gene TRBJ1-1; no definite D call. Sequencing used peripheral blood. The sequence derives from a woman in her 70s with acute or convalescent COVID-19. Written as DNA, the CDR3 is TGCGCCAGCAGCCAAGCCGAACTACAAGGGAACACTGAAGCTTTCTTT. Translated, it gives CASSQAELQGNTEAFF.